This passage covers 2 T cell receptor beta chains from one sample sequenced in a study of cytomegalovirus exposure and HLA in healthy donors. The data were produced by immunoSEQ multiplex PCR, yet TCRdb's version contains in-frame clones alone and is incomplete. The repertoire holds roughly 120,000 clones, with around 86% as singletons. Input material: PBMCs. The receptors were sampled from a man between 18 and 35 years old in good health and CMV-seronegative.

The J gene is TRBJ1-4, the V gene TRBV5-1, with 9 bases that match TRBD1. With 4 bases clipped from V and 8 bases from J, the junction kept 9 bases outside the gene matches. This CDR3 contains 15 residues. Germline V gives CDR1 SGHRS, CDR2 YFSETQ. The CDR3 region is CASSKGDREIEKLFF. The CDR3 region has the DNA TGCGCCAGCAGCAAAGGGGACAGGGAAATCGAAAAACTGTTTTTT.

V is TRBV5-8 and J is TRBJ1-5; 9 positions match TRBD1. V trimming: 4 bases; J trimming: 1 base; junction bases outside the gene matches: 3. The CDR3 totals 15 residues. Germline values: CDR1 SGHTS, CDR2 YDEGEE. CDR3: CASSGGQGSNQPQHF. CDR3 nucleotides: TGTGCCAGCAGCGGGGGACAGGGAAGCAATCAGCCCCAGCATTTT.